Reported below is one T cell receptor (beta chain). The antigen remains unidentified. This sample was included in a study of beta chain features in type 1 diabetes. Across the study: Age, gender, cell numbers and subset yield matched between patients and controls. General study results and limits: A PCR bias possibly favoring shorter templates would apply equally to patients and controls. Any HLA-type effect on TCRB rearrangement remained unresolved here.

Expressed TCRB transcripts were sequenced because the entire RNA isolate underwent reverse transcription. Assay: immunoSEQ multiplex PCR; the TCRdb copy retains only in-frame clones and omits some. The data contain a few hundred thousand clones, less than 35% of them seen just once; the ten biggest clones take up 3.5% to 4%. V trimming: 2 bases; J trimming: 2 bases; junction bases outside the gene matches: 8. Germline values: CDR1 GTSNPN, CDR2 SVGIG (reference sequence). The length of the CDR3 is 17 residues. The TCR sequence derives from a man aged 25-45 years in good health. The specimen sequenced was central memory CD4+ T cells from blood. The V and J genes are TRBV30 and TRBJ2-6, with 8 positions matching TRBD1. The CDR3 sequence is CAWSPRDRSTGANVLTF. CDR3 in DNA: TGTGCCTGGAGTCCACGGGACAGGTCCACTGGGGCCAACGTCCTGACTTTC.